The next 5 T cell receptor beta chains were all read from a single sample in a study of identical twins. In TCRdb, the 5' RACE reads were re-called with MiXCR into one record per CDR3 protein. The sample records some 900,000 distinct CDR3 sequences, about 12% being singletons. Another study also made use of these data, one on yellow fever vaccine responses in identical twins.

The sequencing sample was made of PBMCs. These receptors were obtained from a woman between 18 and 29 years old in good health.

J is TRBJ2-1 and V is TRBV2, with 13 nucleotides matching TRBD2. The J segment lost 9 bases and the V segment lost 3 bases, leaving 5 bases of the junction unmatched. CDR1 and CDR2 (germline): SNHLY, FYNNEI. This CDR3 has 15 amino acids. CDR3 in DNA: TGTGCCAGCAGTGACTGGACTAGCGGGAGAGGTGAGCAGTTCTTC. Amino acid sequence: CASSDWTSGRGEQFF.

In its sample, this clonotype was seen a few times. The chain is built from TRBV12-3 or TRBV12-4 and TRBJ2-1; TRBD2 agrees at 12 bases. This CDR3 comprises 16 residues. V was pared by 3 bases and J by 6 bases, with 6 bases of the junction left unmatched. In DNA, the CDR3 is TGTGCCAGCAGTTTTCGTGCTAGCGGGGGGGTCAATGAGCAGTTCTTC. As protein: CASSFRASGGVNEQFF.

This clonotype appeared a few times. This chain connects TRBV7-8 to TRBJ2-2, with D unclear. The germline V gene encodes CDR1 SGHVS and CDR2 FQNEAQ. This CDR3 is built from 15 residues. The V end lost 4 bases, the J end lost 3 bases, and 12 bases lay between the germline ends. The CDR3 DNA reads TGTGCCAGCAGCTCGATAGAAAGGGACACCGGGGAGCTGTTTTTT. Translating it yields CASSSIERDTGELFF. The entire variable domain, with the rest obtained from reference TRBV7-8 and TRBJ2-2, is as follows: GAGVSQSPRYKVAKRGQDVALRCDPISGHVSLFWYQQALGQGPEFLTYFQNEAQLDKSGLPSDRFFAERPEGSVSTLKIQRTQQEDSAVYLCASSSIERDTGELFFGEGSRLTVL.

The chain is built from TRBV5-1 and TRBJ2-5; a possible D gene is TRBD1 (5 bases). Germline loops: CDR1 SGHRS, CDR2 YFSETQ. CDR3 length: 15 residues. V lost 4 bases and J lost 0, with 13 bases in between. For the CDR3, the DNA is TGCGCCAGCAGCGGGGCAGGGAATTACCAAGAGACCCAGTACTTC. Protein: CASSGAGNYQETQYF.

The chain links TRBV24-1 to TRBJ2-7; the match to TRBD1 covers 9 bases. Germline values: CDR1 KGHDR, CDR2 SFDVKD. Losses at the gene ends were 5 bases for V and 6 bases for J; bases not matched to a gene: 4. This CDR3 has 13 residues. DNA for the CDR3: TGTGCCACCAGTGGTGGGACAGGGTCCGAGCAGTACTTC. Translation gives CATSGGTGSEQYF.